The entry below describes one T cell receptor (beta chain). The V and J ends lost 3 bases and 4 bases respectively, with 14 bases between them. This CDR3 has 15 residues. The germline V gene encodes CDR1 SGHDN and CDR2 FVKESK. The assay was immunoSEQ multiplex PCR, and TCRdb's table has in-frame clones only and misses some. The repertoire consists of 90,000 to 100,000 clones, with around three quarters occurring once and the leading ten covering about 10%. This specimen comes from a study of control samples from healthy donors and cancer patients. The sequencing input was blood. The TCR sequence derives from a woman younger than 45 in good health. This chain connects TRBV14 to TRBJ2-3, with a tentative D call TRBD2 (5 bases). The CDR3 region has the DNA TGTGCCAGCAGCCAGTCAGGCAAGAGGGCAGATACGCAGTATTTT. Translation gives CASSQSGKRADTQYF.